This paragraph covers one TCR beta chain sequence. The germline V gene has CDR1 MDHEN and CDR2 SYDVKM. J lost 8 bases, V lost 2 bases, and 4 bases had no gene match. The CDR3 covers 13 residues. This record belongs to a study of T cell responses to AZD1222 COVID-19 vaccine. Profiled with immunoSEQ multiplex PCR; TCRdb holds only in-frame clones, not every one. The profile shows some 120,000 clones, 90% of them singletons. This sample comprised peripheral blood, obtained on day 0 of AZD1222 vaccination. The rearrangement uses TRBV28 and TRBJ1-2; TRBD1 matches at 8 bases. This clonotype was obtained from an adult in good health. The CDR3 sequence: CASSLNRGRGYTF. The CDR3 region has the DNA TGTGCCAGCAGTTTAAACAGGGGGAGGGGCTACACCTTC.